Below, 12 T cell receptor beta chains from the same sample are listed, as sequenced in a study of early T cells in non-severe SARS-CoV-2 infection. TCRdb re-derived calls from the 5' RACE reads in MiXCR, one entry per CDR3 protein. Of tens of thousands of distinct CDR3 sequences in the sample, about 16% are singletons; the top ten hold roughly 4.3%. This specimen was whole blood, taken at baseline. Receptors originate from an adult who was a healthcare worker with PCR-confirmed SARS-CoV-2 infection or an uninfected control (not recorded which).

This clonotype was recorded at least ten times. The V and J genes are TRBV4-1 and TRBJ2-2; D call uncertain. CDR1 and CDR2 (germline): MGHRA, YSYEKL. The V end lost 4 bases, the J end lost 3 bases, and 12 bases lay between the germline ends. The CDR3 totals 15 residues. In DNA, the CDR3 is TGCGCCAGCAGCCTTGTAGACTCGGACACCGGGGAGCTGTTTTTT. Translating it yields CASSLVDSDTGELFF.

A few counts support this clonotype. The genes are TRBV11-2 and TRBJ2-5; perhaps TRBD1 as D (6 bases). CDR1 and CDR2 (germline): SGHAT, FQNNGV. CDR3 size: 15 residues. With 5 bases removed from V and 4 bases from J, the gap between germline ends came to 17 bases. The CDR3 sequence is CASSPEDSRAETQYF. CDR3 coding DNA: TGTGCCAGCAGCCCCGAGGACAGCAGGGCAGAGACCCAGTACTTC.

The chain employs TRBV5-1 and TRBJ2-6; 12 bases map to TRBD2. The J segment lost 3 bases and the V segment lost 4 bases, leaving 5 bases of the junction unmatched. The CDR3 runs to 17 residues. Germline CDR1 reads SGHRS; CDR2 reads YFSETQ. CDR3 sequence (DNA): TGCGCCAGCAGCGGCGGACTAGCGGGAATTGGGGCCAACGTCCTGACTTTC. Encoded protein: CASSGGLAGIGANVLTF. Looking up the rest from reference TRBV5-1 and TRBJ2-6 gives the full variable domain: KAGVTQTPRYLIKTRGQQVTLSCSPISGHRSVSWYQQTPGQGLQFLFEYFSETQRNKGNFPGRFSGRQFSNSRSEMNVSTLELGDSALYLCASSGGLAGIGANVLTFGAGSRLTVL.

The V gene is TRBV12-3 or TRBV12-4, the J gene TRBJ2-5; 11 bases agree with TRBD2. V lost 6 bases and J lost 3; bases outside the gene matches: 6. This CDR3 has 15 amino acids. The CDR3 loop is CASRPGLADKETQYF. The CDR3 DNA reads TGTGCCAGCAGGCCGGGACTAGCGGATAAAGAGACCCAGTACTTC.

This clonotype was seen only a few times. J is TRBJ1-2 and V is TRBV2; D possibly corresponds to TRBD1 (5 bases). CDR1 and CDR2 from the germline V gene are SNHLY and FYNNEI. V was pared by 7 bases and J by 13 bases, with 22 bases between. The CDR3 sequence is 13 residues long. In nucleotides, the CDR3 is TGTGCCAGCACCCTGAATATGGGGGAAATTGGCACCTTC. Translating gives CASTLNMGEIGTF. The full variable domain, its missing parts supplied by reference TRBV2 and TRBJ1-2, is EPEVTQTPSHQVTQMGQEVILRCVPISNHLYFYWYRQILGQKVEFLVSFYNNEISEKSEIFDDQFSVERPDGSNFTLKIRSTKLEDSAMYFCASTLNMGEIGTFGSGTRLTVV.

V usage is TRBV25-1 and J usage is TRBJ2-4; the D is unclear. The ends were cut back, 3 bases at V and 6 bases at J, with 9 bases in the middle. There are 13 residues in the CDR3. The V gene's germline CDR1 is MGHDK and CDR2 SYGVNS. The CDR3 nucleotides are TGTGCCAGCAGTGATATCGAATTAAACATTCAGTACTTC. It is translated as CASSDIELNIQYF.

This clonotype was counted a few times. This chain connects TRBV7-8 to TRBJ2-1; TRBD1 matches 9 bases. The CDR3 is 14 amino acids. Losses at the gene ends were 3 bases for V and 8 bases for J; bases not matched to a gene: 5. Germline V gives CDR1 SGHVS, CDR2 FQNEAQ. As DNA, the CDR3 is TGTGCCAGCAGCTTTCCGGGACAGGGCTATGAGCAGTTCTTC. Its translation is CASSFPGQGYEQFF.

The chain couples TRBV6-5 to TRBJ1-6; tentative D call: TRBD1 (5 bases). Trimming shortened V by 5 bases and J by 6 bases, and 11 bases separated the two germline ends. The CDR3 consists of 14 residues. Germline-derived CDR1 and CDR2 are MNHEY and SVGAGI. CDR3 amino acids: CASSIQGLNSPLHF. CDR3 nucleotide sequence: TGTGCCAGCAGTATTCAGGGCCTTAATTCACCCCTCCACTTT.

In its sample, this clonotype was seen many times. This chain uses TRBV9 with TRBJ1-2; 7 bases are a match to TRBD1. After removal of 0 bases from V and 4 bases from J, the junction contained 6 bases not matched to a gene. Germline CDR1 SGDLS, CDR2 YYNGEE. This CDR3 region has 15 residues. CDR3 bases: TGTGCCAGCAGCGTAGCGGCAGGGGGACTCTATGGCTACACCTTC. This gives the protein CASSVAAGGLYGYTF.

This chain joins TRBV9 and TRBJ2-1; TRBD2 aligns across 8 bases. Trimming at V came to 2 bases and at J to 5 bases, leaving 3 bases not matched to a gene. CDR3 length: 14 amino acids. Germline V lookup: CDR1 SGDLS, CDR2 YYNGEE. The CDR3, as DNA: TGTGCCAGCAGCGTTACTAGCGGACACAATGAGCAGTTCTTC. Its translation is CASSVTSGHNEQFF.

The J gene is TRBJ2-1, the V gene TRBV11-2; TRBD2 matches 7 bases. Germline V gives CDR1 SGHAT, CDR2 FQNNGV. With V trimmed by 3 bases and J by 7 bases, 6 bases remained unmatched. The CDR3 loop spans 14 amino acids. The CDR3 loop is CASSFSGLANEQFF. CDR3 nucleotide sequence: TGTGCCAGCAGCTTTAGCGGGCTAGCGAATGAGCAGTTCTTC.

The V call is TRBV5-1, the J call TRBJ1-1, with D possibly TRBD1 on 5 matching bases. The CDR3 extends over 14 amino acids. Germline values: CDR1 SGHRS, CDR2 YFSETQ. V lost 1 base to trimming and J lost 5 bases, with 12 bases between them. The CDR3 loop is CASSLSAAGTEAFF. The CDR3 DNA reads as TGCGCCAGCAGCTTGTCCGCGGCAGGGACTGAAGCTTTCTTT.